The rows below give T cell receptor beta chains drawn from one sample of a study of shared clonotypes between healthy human individuals. The assay was immunoSEQ multiplex PCR, and TCRdb's table has in-frame clones only and misses some. Counted here are about 480,000 clones, less than 85% occurring once; the ten biggest clones make up 10% to 15%. The source material was PBMCs. These receptors were taken from a woman in her thirties or forties in good health. Some clones in this sample may be carry-over from other donors' samples. The CDR3 runs from the conserved cysteine through the conserved F or W. D genes are given only for firm matches. Only part of the rows carry a size: once, few, many, or a class if the clone is expanded.

J gene	clone size	D gene	V gene	CDR3 protein	CDR3 DNA
TRBJ2-4	NA	TRBD1	TRBV29-1	CSVEDGSGGATNIQYF	TGCAGCGTTGAAGATGGGTCAGGGGGCGCCACGAACATTCAGTACTTC
TRBJ2-7	NA	TRBD2	TRBV5-1	CASSFGLAGLSEQYF	TGCGCCAGCAGCTTTGGACTAGCGGGACTCTCCGAGCAGTACTTC
TRBJ2-1	once	TRBD2	TRBV27	CASLDPGGSYNEQFF	TGTGCCAGTCTCGATCCGGGGGGTTCCTACAATGAGCAGTTCTTC
TRBJ2-2	NA	TRBD1	TRBV9	CASSVTGGSGELFF	TGTGCCAGCAGCGTAACAGGGGGGTCCGGGGAGCTGTTTTTT
TRBJ2-7	NA	NA	TRBV11-2	CASSLARGRYEQYF	TGTGCCAGCAGCTTAGCCAGAGGGCGCTACGAGCAGTACTTC
TRBJ2-3	NA	NA	TRBV28	CASSLGGAAMGDTQYF	TGTGCCAGCAGTTTGGGCGGAGCGGCCATGGGAGATACGCAGTATTTT
TRBJ2-4	once	NA	TRBV13	CASSLAGLAKNIQYF	TGTGCCAGCAGCTTAGCGGGACTAGCCAAAAACATTCAGTACTTC
TRBJ2-1	NA	NA	TRBV11-1	CASSLNEGSSYNEQFF	TGTGCCAGCAGCTTAAATGAGGGGAGCTCCTACAATGAGCAGTTCTTC
TRBJ1-5	once	NA	TRBV7-9	CASSTGGSFSNQPQHF	TGTGCCAGCAGCACGGGAGGATCCTTTAGCAATCAGCCCCAGCATTTT
TRBJ2-1	NA	NA	TRBV5-1	CASSLEYSDEDEQFF	TGCGCCAGCAGCTTGGAGTACAGCGACGAGGATGAGCAGTTCTTC
TRBJ2-2	NA	NA	TRBV10-3	CAISVRTGELFF	TGTGCCATCAGTGTCCGGACCGGGGAGCTGTTTTTT
TRBJ1-2	NA	TRBD1	TRBV28	CASRPPGQGRGYTF	TGTGCCAGCAGACCCCCGGGACAGGGTCGGGGCTACACCTTC
TRBJ2-1	NA	TRBD2	TRBV19	CASSPGGVEQFF	TGTGCCAGTAGCCCGGGGGGGGTTGAGCAGTTCTTC
TRBJ2-7	few	NA	TRBV5-4	CASSFGIYEQYF	TGTGCCAGCAGCTTCGGTATATACGAGCAGTACTTC
TRBJ1-1	NA	TRBD1	TRBV29-1	CSVRQGQGGLGAFF	TGCAGCGTTCGCCAGGGACAGGGGGGCCTTGGGGCTTTCTTT
TRBJ2-5	NA	NA	TRBV5-1	CASSLVPGGEETQYF	TGCGCCAGCAGCTTGGTCCCAGGGGGGGAAGAGACCCAGTACTTC
TRBJ1-1	NA	NA	TRBV5-1	CASSPSAGLTTEAFF	TGCGCCAGCAGCCCCTCGGCAGGGTTGACCACTGAAGCTTTCTTT
TRBJ2-3	NA	NA	TRBV10-3	CASHREASTDTQYF	TGTGCCTCACACAGGGAAGCTAGCACAGATACGCAGTATTTT
TRBJ2-2	NA	TRBD1	TRBV11-2	CASSLLQGAIGELFF	TGTGCCAGCAGCTTACTACAGGGGGCAATCGGGGAGCTGTTTTTT
TRBJ1-2	NA	NA	TRBV10-2	CATHTGADYTF	TGCGCCACCCACACTGGGGCGGACTACACCTTC
TRBJ2-2	NA	NA	TRBV7-2	CASSPRGRNTGELFF	TGTGCCAGCAGCCCCAGGGGTAGGAACACCGGGGAGCTGTTTTTT
TRBJ2-5	many	TRBD1	TRBV7-6	CASSLERGPFPQYF	TGTGCCAGCAGCTTAGAGAGGGGGCCTTTCCCCCAGTACTTC
TRBJ1-1	NA	NA	TRBV5-1	CASSLALVNTEAFF	TGCGCCAGCAGCTTGGCCTTGGTGAACACTGAAGCTTTCTTT
TRBJ1-6	many	NA	TRBV30	CAWSEDFGGSPLHF	TGTGCCTGGAGTGAGGACTTTGGGGGTTCACCCCTCCACTTT
TRBJ2-1	NA	NA	TRBV4-2	CASNRYRGGSYNEQFF	TGTGCCAGCAATCGCTACCGAGGGGGCTCCTACAATGAGCAGTTCTTC